The clone carrying this T cell receptor (beta chain) was seen only a few times. The antigen is unknown. The V gene lost 3 bases and the J gene lost 8 bases, with 11 bases spanning the gap. This CDR3 is built from 12 residues. In germline, CDR1 is SGHDT, CDR2 YYEEEE. One entry per CDR3 protein, called by TCRdb with MiXCR from the 5' RACE reads. The data hold about 240,000 distinct CDR3 sequences, with roughly a tenth observed a single time. This specimen belongs to a study of identical twins. Study outcomes and limitations: Models predicted less out-of-frame TCR alpha sharing in monozygotic twins than was found. Memory repertoires showed no such pattern, whereas abundant cord blood beta clonotypes carried fewer insertions.

The chain links TRBV5-6 to TRBJ1-2; D is undetermined. Sequencing input: memory T cells sorted from blood. The TCR comes from a man aged 50-60 years in good health. The CDR3 sequence: CASSSPGGGYTF. The CDR3 DNA reads as TGTGCCAGCAGCTCCCCCGGTGGGGGCTACACCTTC.